This T cell receptor (beta chain) came from a study of OX40 agonist ivuxolimab in advanced cancers. On the study more broadly: An anti-OX40 (CD134) antibody with agonistic activity, ivuxolimab, was administered to patients.

The CDR3 loop spans 16 amino acids. Germline CDR1 and CDR2: MNHNS and SASEGT. The ends were cut back, 4 bases at V and 0 bases at J, with 13 bases in the middle. Assay: immunoSEQ multiplex PCR; the TCRdb copy retains only in-frame clones and omits some. Of 70,000 or so clones listed, roughly 90% were seen once; the top ten hold roughly 9.7%. As regards this clone: Its antigen remains unidentified.

Findings and limits, study-wide: Dose levels from 0.1 to 3.0 mg/kg saw CD4+ and CD8+ blood T cells expand clonally by week 6.

This receptor was obtained from an adult with an advanced solid tumor such as melanoma, head and neck, liver or kidney cancer. The J gene is TRBJ1-5, the V gene TRBV6-1; D ambiguous. Sequencing used CD4+ or CD8+ T cells sorted from blood, obtained in a trial of the OX40 agonist ivuxolimab. The CDR3 region has the DNA TGTGCCAGCAGTGGGGCGAGAGGGCCTAGCAATCAGCCCCAGCATTTT. Translation gives CASSGARGPSNQPQHF.